This entry lists 28 T cell receptor beta chains sequenced from one sample in a study of T cell repertoires in cytomegalovirus infection (dated by TCRdb to the late 2010s). Antigen specificity for these receptors is unknown. TCRdb records Illumina HiSeq 1500 as the sequencer. TCRdb's own reprocessing of the public reads used fastp at Q25 and MiXCR and kept productive beta chains. Entries are consolidated by CDR3 protein sequence, retaining the most common genes and DNA. The sample has under 90,000 distinct CDR3 sequences on record, 20% to 25% of them singletons. In total, the top ten clones hold 65% to 85% of the sample. Sequencing was carried out using PBMCs, sequenced either directly or after in vitro stimulation (not recorded which). All receptors derive from a human donor in good health (CMV status not recorded). Some clones in this sample may be carry-over from other donors' samples.

This rearrangement joins TRBV12-3 or TRBV12-4 to TRBJ1-1; D is unresolved. Trimming took 8 bases from V and 2 from J, leaving 15 bases between them. There are 14 residues in the CDR3. CDR3 DNA: TGTGCCAGCCTTCCCCTAAGGCACAACACTGAAGCTTTCTTT. Translated, it gives CASLPLRHNTEAFF.

The chain is built from TRBV6-2 or TRBV6-3 and TRBJ2-1; weak D call: TRBD1 (5 bases). Trimming took 7 bases from V and 5 from J, leaving 18 bases between them. This CDR3 region has 15 residues. Germline V CDR1 and CDR2: MNHEY, SVGEGT. This chain's CDR3 is CASTIRVEPNNEQFF. The CDR3 nucleotides read TGTGCCAGCACCATCAGGGTGGAACCAAACAATGAGCAGTTCTTC.

The gene calls are TRBV6-1 and TRBJ2-1; D gene uncertain. The V and J ends lost 4 bases and 4 bases respectively, with 8 bases between them. The CDR3 runs 13 residues. The germline V gene encodes CDR1 MNHNS and CDR2 SASEGT. The CDR3 spells CASSVDLYNEQFF. The CDR3 DNA follows: TGTGCCAGCAGTGTCGACTTGTACAATGAGCAGTTCTTC.

This chain joins TRBV2 and TRBJ1-2, with 8 bases aligning to TRBD1. Trimming took 6 bases from V and 9 from J; bases not matched to a gene: 12. Germline V lookup: CDR1 SNHLY, CDR2 FYNNEI. The CDR3 runs 14 residues. CDR3 sequence reads: CASSLRTGSSSYTF. CDR3 nucleotide sequence: TGTGCCAGCAGCTTAAGGACAGGGAGTAGTAGCTACACCTTC.

This clonotype has only one observation. V is TRBV27 and J is TRBJ1-5, with 7 nucleotides matching TRBD1. Per germline, CDR1 MNHEY and CDR2 SMNVEV (reference sequence). The length of the CDR3 is 14 residues. V trimming: 6 bases; J trimming: 0 bases; junction bases outside the gene matches: 2. The CDR3 bases are TGTGCCAGCAGAGGGACAGCTAGCAATCAGCCCCAGCATTTT. Translation: CASRGTASNQPQHF.

This clonotype was found a few times. The V and J genes are TRBV27 and TRBJ2-4, with D uncertain. In germline, CDR1 is MNHEY, CDR2 SMNVEV (reference sequence). V was clipped by 2 bases and J by 5 bases, with 10 bases between them. The CDR3 loop spans 14 amino acids. CDR3 nucleotides: TGTGCCAGCAGTTTACGAAGGGCCGAAAACATTCAGTACTTC. Translation: CASSLRRAENIQYF.

The J gene is TRBJ2-7, the V gene TRBV10-3; D is uncertain. The CDR3 sequence is 15 residues long. CDR1 ENHRY and CDR2 SYGVKD come from the germline V gene. V gave up 3 bases and J gave up 2 bases, with 14 bases separating them. CDR3 bases: TGTGCCATCAGTGAAGTGGGTTCAACTACCTACGAGCAGTACTTC. Translated, it gives CAISEVGSTTYEQYF.

This clonotype was detected many times. This chain joins TRBV7-2 and TRBJ1-3, with 7 positions matching TRBD1. The germline CDR1 and CDR2 sequences are SGHTA and FQGNSA. J was trimmed by 0 bases and V by 4 bases; bases with no gene match: 3. CDR3 length: 15 residues. Here the CDR3 reads CASSSTGASGNTIYF. CDR3 sequence (DNA): TGTGCCAGCAGCTCAACAGGGGCCTCTGGAAACACCATATATTTT.

The chain carries TRBV10-2 and TRBJ1-5; 10 bases fit TRBD1. From germline, CDR1 is WSHSY and CDR2 SAAADI. V shed 6 bases and J 0 bases; nucleotides not matched to a gene: 2. The CDR3 totals 15 residues. The CDR3 loop is CASRRDRGSNQPQHF. The CDR3, as DNA: TGCGCCAGCAGGAGGGACAGGGGTAGCAATCAGCCCCAGCATTTT.

This clonotype was counted between two and nine times. CDR3 amino acids: CASSREWRAGNTIYF. DNA of the CDR3: TGCGCCAGCAGCCGTGAGTGGAGGGCTGGAAACACCATATATTTT. V is TRBV4-1 and J is TRBJ1-3, with unresolved D. CDR3 length: 15 residues. Germline loops: CDR1 MGHRA, CDR2 YSYEKL. V gave up 4 bases and J gave up 2 bases, with 12 bases separating them.

This clonotype was observed a handful of times. This chain connects TRBV28 to TRBJ1-3; 9 positions match TRBD1. CDR3 size: 15 residues. V shed 6 bases and J 4 bases; nucleotides not matched to a gene: 7. Germline values: CDR1 MDHEN, CDR2 SYDVKM. The CDR3 bases are TGTGCCAGCAGACCTGGACAGGGGAGCGGAAACACCATATATTTT. It translates to CASRPGQGSGNTIYF.

The J gene is TRBJ2-1, the V gene TRBV28, with a weak D call TRBD2 (5 bases). This CDR3 is built from 14 residues. Trimming cost V 5 bases and J 12 bases, with 20 bases left between them. In germline, CDR1 is MDHEN, CDR2 SYDVKM. CDR3 region: CASSPSGGSRLQFF. The CDR3, as DNA: TGTGCCAGCAGTCCCTCCGGAGGTAGTCGGCTGCAGTTCTTC.

In its sample, this clonotype was seen a few times. The chain joins TRBV25-1 to TRBJ2-7; the D is unclear. Trimming removed 1 base at V and 1 base at J, with 8 bases between. This CDR3 region has 14 residues. In germline, CDR1 is MGHDK, CDR2 SYGVNS. Written as DNA, the CDR3 is TGTGCCAGCAGTGAATTCCCAGATTCCTACGAGCAGTACTTC. It codes for CASSEFPDSYEQYF.

This chain links TRBV5-1 with TRBJ2-2, with 14 bases matching TRBD2. Germline V gives CDR1 SGHRS, CDR2 YFSETQ. The CDR3 contains 18 residues. V gave up 2 bases and J gave up 5 bases; unmatched junction bases: 8. CDR3 in amino acids: CASSFRTSGRLGTGELFF. The CDR3 bases are TGCGCCAGCAGCTTCCGGACTAGCGGGAGGTTAGGGACCGGGGAGCTGTTTTTT.

This clonotype was seen only once. The chain carries TRBV7-3 and TRBJ2-1; 7 bases are shared with TRBD2. Germline V gives CDR1 SGHTA, CDR2 FQGTGA. V lost 2 bases and J lost 6; bases outside the gene matches: 1. This CDR3 is 13 amino acids long. In nucleotides, the CDR3 is TGTGCCAGCAGCTTAGCGGGAGCCAATGAGCAGTTCTTC. Protein product: CASSLAGANEQFF. The full variable domain, its missing parts supplied by reference TRBV7-3 and TRBJ2-1, is GAGVSQTPSNKVTEKGKYVELRCDPISGHTALYWYRQSLGQGPEFLIYFQGTGAADDSGLPNDRFFAVRPEGSVSTLKIQRTERGDSAVYLCASSLAGANEQFFGPGTRLTVL.

CDR3 loop: CASSFSGSSYEQYF. CDR3 nucleotide sequence: TGTGCCAGCAGCTTCAGCGGGAGCTCCTACGAGCAGTACTTC. This rearrangement joins TRBV7-2 to TRBJ2-7, with 8 positions matching TRBD2. The length of the CDR3 is 14 residues. V shed 3 bases, J shed 0 bases, and the junction held 1 base outside the gene matches. The germline CDR1 and CDR2 sequences are SGHTA and FQGNSA.

The V and J genes are TRBV19 and TRBJ1-2; possibly TRBD1 for D (6 bases). The CDR3 is 14 residues long. V lost 4 bases, J lost 4 bases, and 13 bases lay in between. The germline V gene has CDR1 LNHDA and CDR2 SQIVND (reference sequence). DNA of the CDR3: TGTGCCAGTAGTAGGGGCGGACAGATCTATGGCTACACCTTC. Amino acid sequence: CASSRGGQIYGYTF.

This clonotype showed up just a few times. V usage is TRBV20-1 and J usage is TRBJ2-7; TRBD2 agrees at 8 bases. Trimming removed 1 base from V and 6 bases from J; junction bases left unmatched: 14. The germline gives CDR1 DFQATT, CDR2 SNEGSKA (reference sequence). The CDR3 is made up of 16 amino acids. CDR3 in amino acids: CSARGKGGRSPGEQYF. The CDR3 DNA reads as TGCAGTGCTAGAGGGAAGGGCGGGAGGAGTCCTGGCGAGCAGTACTTC.

This clonotype has a count of ten or more. The chain recombines TRBV7-2 with TRBJ2-1; D is ambiguous. Deletions cut 9 bases from V and 0 bases from J, with 15 bases between. CDR1 is SGHTA and CDR2 is FQGNSA in the germline V gene. This CDR3 region has 15 residues. The DNA for the CDR3 is TGTGCCAGTTCCGGACGGTTTAGCTCCTACAATGAGCAGTTCTTC. Encoded protein: CASSGRFSSYNEQFF.

This chain connects TRBV5-6 to TRBJ2-1; 13 bases align to TRBD2. CDR1 is SGHDT, CDR2 YYEEEE, per germline. Trimming removed 1 base from V and 9 bases from J; junction bases left unmatched: 13. The CDR3 is made up of 18 amino acids. The chain's CDR3 is CASSLLELAGGLLREQFF. The CDR3 DNA reads TGTGCCAGCAGCTTGCTCGAACTAGCGGGAGGGCTTCTGCGTGAGCAGTTCTTC.

The chain uses TRBV19 and TRBJ1-5; maybe TRBD1 (5 bases). Germline V gene lookup returns CDR1 LNHDA and CDR2 SQIVND (reference sequence). This CDR3 has 18 residues. Trimming removed 3 bases at V and 0 bases at J, with 18 bases between. The CDR3 nucleotides read TGTGCCAGTAGTATGACAGCCCTACTCCAAAATAGCAATCAGCCCCAGCATTTT. This translates into CASSMTALLQNSNQPQHF. The variable domain in full, with the rest retrieved from reference TRBV19 and TRBJ1-5, is DGGITQSPKYLFRKEGQNVTLSCEQNLNHDAMYWYRQDPGQGLRLIYYSQIVNDFQKGDIAEGYSVSREKKESFPLTVTSAQKNPTAFYLCASSMTALLQNSNQPQHFGDGTRLSIL.

The chain employs TRBV7-2 and TRBJ2-6; the D is unclear. The germline V gene encodes CDR1 SGHTA and CDR2 FQGNSA. Between the trimmed V and J ends, which lost 5 bases and 2 bases, there was a span of 4 bases. The length of the CDR3 is 13 residues. The DNA for the CDR3 is TGTGCCAGCAGCCCCCCTGGGGCCAACGTCCTGACTTTC. Its translation: CASSPPGANVLTF. The full variable domain, completed using reference TRBV7-2 and TRBJ2-6, is GAGVSQSPSNKVTEKGKDVELRCDPISGHTALYWYRQSLGQGLEFLIYFQGNSAPDKSGLPSDRFSAERTGGSVSTLTIQRTQQEDSAVYLCASSPPGANVLTFGAGSRLTVL.

CDR3 DNA sequence: TGTGCCAGTAGAAAACCGGACAGCACCCCTGATGGCTACACCTTC. Translation: CASRKPDSTPDGYTF. This rearrangement joins TRBV19 to TRBJ1-2; D may be TRBD1 (6 bases). Trimming left V 6 bases short and J 6 bases short, with 20 bases between. The CDR3 has 15 amino acids. In germline, CDR1 is LNHDA, CDR2 SQIVND (reference sequence).

The chain has TRBV5-4 and TRBJ2-2; 7 bases line up with TRBD1. V lost 4 bases, J lost 2 bases, and 14 bases stayed unmatched. CDR1 is SGHNT, CDR2 YYREEE, per germline (reference sequence). This CDR3 has 18 residues. The DNA of the CDR3 is TGTGCCAGCAGCCGCCTTAACAGGGGTGGCGTAAACACCGGGGAGCTGTTTTTT. This codes for CASSRLNRGGVNTGELFF.

The chain combines TRBV6-1 with TRBJ1-2; D is possibly TRBD1 (6 bases). V dropped 4 bases and J dropped 4 bases, with 19 bases sitting between them. This CDR3 has 16 residues. Germline assignment: CDR1 MNHNS and CDR2 SASEGT. CDR3 amino acids: CASSAPSGGSSYGYTF. The CDR3 DNA is TGTGCCAGCAGTGCTCCGAGTGGGGGCTCTAGCTATGGCTACACCTTC.

This clonotype appeared a single time. This chain connects TRBV23-1 to TRBJ2-3; 7 nucleotides match TRBD2. TRBV23-1 falls under the ORF class, with uncertain function. V gave up 4 bases and J gave up 3 bases; unmatched junction bases: 13. The length of the CDR3 is 17 residues. The CDR3 DNA reads TGCGCCAGCAGTCGTCCCCATACGGCGGGGGTAACAGATACGCAGTATTTT. It yields the protein CASSRPHTAGVTDTQYF.

The chain employs TRBV29-1 and TRBJ2-7; tentatively, D is TRBD1 (6 bases). Trimming stripped 4 bases from V and 3 bases from J, with 10 bases between. The germline V gene has CDR1 SQVTM and CDR2 ANQGSEA. This CDR3 has 12 residues. CDR3 loop: CSVADSLYEQYF. CDR3 sequence (DNA): TGCAGCGTTGCGGACAGCCTCTACGAGCAGTACTTC.

This clonotype was detected only a few times. This chain uses TRBV6-4 with TRBJ2-1; 10 bases map to TRBD2. In germline, CDR1 is MRHNA, CDR2 SNTAGT. CDR3 length: 14 amino acids. Unmatched junction bases numbered 4, after V lost 2 bases and J lost 9 bases. CDR3 amino acids: CASSDLAGAVEQFF. The CDR3 DNA is TGTGCCAGCAGTGACCTAGCGGGAGCTGTTGAGCAGTTCTTC.